A single sample gave rise to the 9 T cell receptor beta chains below, sequenced in a study of blood T cell repertoires in COVID-19. The data were produced by immunoSEQ multiplex PCR, yet TCRdb's version contains in-frame clones alone and is incomplete. The sample consists of about 99,000 clones, over 80% of them appearing once. The source material was peripheral blood. Source of these receptors: a man in his 70s with active or convalescent COVID-19.

This chain connects TRBV28 to TRBJ2-2; 9 bases match TRBD2. The CDR3 loop spans 15 amino acids. V gave up 3 bases and J gave up 4 bases; unmatched junction bases: 3. From germline, CDR1 is MDHEN and CDR2 SYDVKM. CDR3 region: CASSLAGGLTGELFF. The CDR3 DNA sequence: TGTGCCAGCAGTTTGGCGGGGGGGCTCACCGGGGAGCTGTTTTTT.

The chain carries TRBV28 and TRBJ1-1; a weak D match, TRBD1 (5 bases). V lost 6 bases to trimming and J lost 6 bases, with 14 bases between them. Germline V lookup: CDR1 MDHEN, CDR2 SYDVKM. CDR3 length equals 13 residues. The CDR3 sequence: CASSWAGSAEAFF. The CDR3 DNA follows: TGTGCCAGCAGCTGGGCAGGGTCGGCTGAAGCTTTCTTT.

The CDR3 nucleotides read TGTGCCAGCACCACCCTCGGGGGGGGCAGGAACACCATATATTTT. Protein sequence: CASTTLGGGRNTIYF. This chain links TRBV5-6 with TRBJ1-3; tentative D call: TRBD1 (6 bases). V lost 6 bases, J lost 7 bases, and 20 bases lay in between. The CDR3 contains 15 residues. CDR1 is SGHDT, CDR2 YYEEEE, per germline.

V gene TRBV7-9 combines with J gene TRBJ2-6; 12 nucleotides match TRBD1. Germline CDR1 reads SEHNR; CDR2 reads FQNEAQ (reference sequence). The CDR3 length is 19 residues. Losses at the gene ends were 5 bases for V and 2 bases for J; bases not matched to a gene: 10. The CDR3 sequence: CASSEIPGQGAAGANVLTF. The CDR3 region has the DNA TGTGCCAGCAGCGAAATTCCGGGACAGGGGGCGGCTGGGGCCAACGTCCTGACTTTC. The complete variable domain, with remaining parts taken from reference TRBV7-9 and TRBJ2-6, reads DTGVSQNPRHKITKRGQNVTFRCDPISEHNRLYWYRQTLGQGPEFLTYFQNEAQLEKSRLLSDRFSAERPKGSFSTLEIQRTEQGDSAMYLCASSEIPGQGAAGANVLTFGAGSRLTVL.

The rearrangement links TRBV9 to TRBJ2-7, with 8 bases fitting TRBD1. J lost 1 base, V lost 4 bases, and 4 bases had no gene match. CDR1 SGDLS and CDR2 YYNGEE come from the germline V gene. The CDR3 is made up of 14 amino acids. As DNA, the CDR3 is TGTGCCAGCAGCCCTCAGGGGGCTTCCTACGAGCAGTACTTC. Encoded protein: CASSPQGASYEQYF. Full variable domain (remainder filled in from reference TRBV9 and TRBJ2-7): DSGVTQTPKHLITATGQRVTLRCSPRSGDLSVYWYQQSLDQGLQFLIQYYNGEERAKGNILERFSAQQFPDLHSELNLSSLELGDSALYFCASSPQGASYEQYFGPGTRLTVT.

The chain carries TRBV29-1 and TRBJ1-1, with D maybe TRBD1 (6 bases). This CDR3 has 13 amino acids. Trimming took off 5 bases at V and 7 bases at J, with 17 bases between the two ends. CDR1 is SQVTM, CDR2 ANQGSEA, per germline. CDR3 region: CSVFPQGKVEAFF. Written as DNA, the CDR3 is TGCAGCGTTTTTCCTCAGGGGAAAGTTGAAGCTTTCTTT.

The chain carries TRBV3-1 (or the pseudogene TRBV3-2) and TRBJ2-3; D gene uncertain. The germline CDR1 and CDR2 sequences are LGHDT and YNNKEL (reference sequence). V was trimmed by 1 base and J by 5 bases, leaving 4 bases between them. This CDR3 has 12 residues. This CDR3 reads CASSQVRDTQYF. CDR3 nucleotides: TGTGCCAGCAGCCAAGTGCGAGATACGCAGTATTTT.

The rearrangement links TRBV19 to TRBJ2-7; TRBD2 matches 10 bases. The CDR3 spans 15 residues. Germline V CDR1 and CDR2: LNHDA, SQIVND (reference sequence). J lost 6 bases, V lost 8 bases, and 13 bases had no gene match. The CDR3 is CASGKVAGGRREQYF. In DNA form, the CDR3 reads TGTGCCAGTGGGAAGGTAGCGGGGGGCCGACGCGAGCAGTACTTC.

The chain couples TRBV11-2 to TRBJ2-1; 9 nucleotides agree with TRBD2. The V gene's germline CDR1 is SGHAT and CDR2 FQNNGV. There are 13 residues in the CDR3. Losses at the gene ends were 1 base for V and 16 bases for J; bases not matched to a gene: 8. The CDR3 region is CASSLGLAGLPFF. The CDR3 coding sequence is TGTGCCAGCAGCTTAGGGCTAGCGGGGCTACCTTTCTTC.